This TCR beta chain originates from a study of CD8+ T cells in alopecia areata. Turning to the study itself: The study gave treated patients oral tofacitinib at 5 to 10 mg twice daily.

TCR sequencing used cDNA made by reverse transcription of extracted RNA. Only in-frame clones appear in the TCRdb table, and some are missing; sequencing was by immunoSEQ multiplex PCR. The sample lists 100,000 to 150,000 clones, roughly two fifths seen once, with about 3.1% in the top ten. Overall study results and limits: Lesional scalp exceeded normal scalp in clonality, especially in alopecia totalis/universalis.

Samples from alopecia areata patients were lesional scalp punch biopsies and peripheral blood. Regarding this clone: Its antigen is still unknown. Within the sample, other DNA sequences also encode this same CDR3.

Deletions cut 3 bases from V and 5 bases from J, with 4 bases between. This CDR3 is built from 11 residues. Germline CDR1 SNHLY, CDR2 FYNNEI. The chain joins TRBV2 to TRBJ2-5, with no clear D. This TCR came from a human donor with alopecia areata. The sample comprised CD4+ T cells sorted from blood. The CDR3 loop is CASSEQETQYF. The CDR3 DNA is TGTGCCAGCAGTGAGCAGGAGACCCAGTACTTC. The full variable domain, its missing parts supplied by reference TRBV2 and TRBJ2-5, is EPEVTQTPSHQVTQMGQEVILRCVPISNHLYFYWYRQILGQKVEFLVSFYNNEISEKSEIFDDQFSVERPDGSNFTLKIRSTKLEDSAMYFCASSEQETQYFGPGTRLLVL.